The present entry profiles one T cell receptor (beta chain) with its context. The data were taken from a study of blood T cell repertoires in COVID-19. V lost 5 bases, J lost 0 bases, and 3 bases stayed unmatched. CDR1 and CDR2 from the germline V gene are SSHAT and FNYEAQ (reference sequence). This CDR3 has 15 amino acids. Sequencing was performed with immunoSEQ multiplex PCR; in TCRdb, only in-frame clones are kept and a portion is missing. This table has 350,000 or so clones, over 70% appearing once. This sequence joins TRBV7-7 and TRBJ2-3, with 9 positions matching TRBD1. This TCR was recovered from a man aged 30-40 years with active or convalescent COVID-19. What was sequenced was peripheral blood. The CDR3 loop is CASSTGQGSTDTQYF. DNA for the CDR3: TGTGCCAGCAGCACCGGACAGGGGAGCACAGATACGCAGTATTTT.